Shown below are 15 T cell receptor beta chains from a single sample sequenced in a study of shared T cell receptors in the human thymus. Using immunoSEQ multiplex PCR, the repertoire was profiled, and TCRdb retains in-frame clones only, with some absent. This table has hundreds of thousands of clones, 70% to 90% appearing once. The same sample was also used in a study of human thymus T cells.

The specimen was thymocytes. Receptors originate from a boy in the first two years of life with a congenital heart defect.

The chain employs TRBV6-5 and TRBJ1-1, with 7 bases identical to TRBD1. CDR1 MNHEY and CDR2 SVGAGI come from the germline V gene. V trimming: 5 bases; J trimming: 4 bases; junction bases outside the gene matches: 7. The CDR3 is 14 amino acids. The CDR3 nucleotides read TGTGCCAGCAGTCCCGGGACAGCAAGCACTGAAGCTTTCTTT. Amino acid sequence: CASSPGTASTEAFF.

This chain connects TRBV5-1 to TRBJ2-7; D not resolved. Germline CDR1 is SGHRS and CDR2 is YFSETQ. Trimming left V 7 bases short and J 3 bases short, with 20 bases between. The CDR3 loop spans 15 amino acids. The CDR3 coding sequence is TGCGCCAGCGATTTGGCAGGTCCCAATTTCTACGAGCAGTACTTC. It encodes CASDLAGPNFYEQYF.

V gene TRBV2 combines with J gene TRBJ2-1; no clear D gene. The length of the CDR3 is 11 residues. V lost 3 bases and J lost 10, with 7 bases in between. Germline loops: CDR1 SNHLY, CDR2 FYNNEI. The CDR3 protein is CASSERGEQFF. The CDR3 DNA is TGTGCCAGCAGTGAGAGAGGCGAGCAGTTCTTC.

This clone was detected once. V and J are TRBV7-2 and TRBJ1-2; no firm D call. V dropped 1 base and J dropped 5 bases, with 14 bases sitting between them. This CDR3 has 15 amino acids. Germline values: CDR1 SGHTA, CDR2 FQGNSA. Here the CDR3 reads CASSLDKFSSYGYTF. CDR3 nucleotides: TGTGCCAGCAGCTTAGACAAATTTTCCTCTTATGGCTACACCTTC. The full variable domain, its missing parts supplied by reference TRBV7-2 and TRBJ1-2, is GAGVSQSPSNKVTEKGKDVELRCDPISGHTALYWYRQSLGQGLEFLIYFQGNSAPDKSGLPSDRFSAERTGGSVSTLTIQRTQQEDSAVYLCASSLDKFSSYGYTFGSGTRLTVV.

The chain employs TRBV9 and TRBJ2-2; perhaps TRBD2 as D (5 bases). The CDR3 covers 15 residues. Germline V gene lookup returns CDR1 SGDLS and CDR2 YYNGEE. Trimming shortened V by 4 bases and J by 3 bases, and 13 bases separated the two germline ends. The CDR3 loop is CASSLFGDDTGELFF. The CDR3 DNA sequence: TGTGCCAGCAGCTTGTTCGGGGATGACACCGGGGAGCTGTTTTTT.

The chain is built from TRBV15 and TRBJ1-2; D possibly corresponds to TRBD1 (6 bases). Germline V lookup: CDR1 LNHNV, CDR2 YYDKDF (reference sequence). Trimming took off 5 bases at V and 4 bases at J, with 17 bases between the two ends. The CDR3 contains 15 residues. CDR3 coding DNA: TGTGCCACCAGCCCCCACTGGGCCAGGGGCTATGGCTACACCTTC. It codes for CATSPHWARGYGYTF.

V is TRBV7-3 and J is TRBJ2-5; TRBD2 might be the D (5 bases). The CDR3 consists of 15 residues. Deletions cut 5 bases from V and 4 bases from J, with 17 bases between. Looked up from germline, CDR1 is SGHTA and CDR2 is FQGTGA. CDR3 nucleotides: TGTGCCAGCAGCGAGGGTCTAGGGTTCGGAGAGACCCAGTACTTC. It specifies CASSEGLGFGETQYF.

The genes are TRBV11-2 and TRBJ2-7, with 8 bases fitting TRBD1. CDR3 size: 14 residues. Germline trimming cut 5 bases from V and 2 bases from J; bases unmatched to any gene: 5. Germline values: CDR1 SGHAT, CDR2 FQNNGV. In DNA, the CDR3 is TGTGCCAGCAGCCGCTGGACAGGGACCTACGAGCAGTACTTC. This translates into CASSRWTGTYEQYF. The variable domain in full, with the rest retrieved from reference TRBV11-2 and TRBJ2-7, is EAGVAQSPRYKIIEKRQSVAFWCNPISGHATLYWYQQILGQGPKLLIQFQNNGVVDDSQLPKDRFSAERLKGVDSTLKIQPAKLEDSAVYLCASSRWTGTYEQYFGPGTRLTVT.

The rearrangement joins TRBV7-6 to TRBJ1-1, with 8 bases aligning to TRBD1. The CDR3 consists of 18 residues. The germline V gene has CDR1 SGHVS and CDR2 FNYEAQ. Germline trimming cut 5 bases from V and 5 bases from J; bases unmatched to any gene: 19. The CDR3 sequence is CASSPYRTGLNYGTEAFF. CDR3 nucleotides: TGTGCCAGCAGCCCCTATCGGACAGGGCTTAACTATGGTACTGAAGCTTTCTTT. Full variable domain (rest looked up from reference TRBV7-6 and TRBJ1-1): GAGVSQSPRYKVTKRGQDVALRCDPISGHVSLYWYRQALGQGPEFLTYFNYEAQQDKSGLPNDRFSAERPEGSISTLTIQRTEQRDSAMYRCASSPYRTGLNYGTEAFFGQGTRLTVV.

V gene TRBV6-5 combines with J gene TRBJ2-3; D is possibly TRBD1 (7 bases). CDR3 length: 15 amino acids. V was shortened by 9 bases and J by 1 base, with 17 bases between the two germline ends. Germline V gene lookup returns CDR1 MNHEY and CDR2 SVGAGI. CDR3 nucleotide sequence: TGTGCCAGAGGGGGCCGGGGGCCGGGCACAGATACGCAGTATTTT. This translates into CARGGRGPGTDTQYF.

A few counts support this clone. This chain joins TRBV6-4 and TRBJ1-1, with a weak D call TRBD1 (6 bases). Germline loops: CDR1 MRHNA, CDR2 SNTAGT. The CDR3 length is 13 residues. Trimming shortened V by 9 bases and J by 1 base, and 12 bases separated the two germline ends. The CDR3 coding sequence is TGTGCCAGGAAAACAGGGAGGAACACTGAAGCTTTCTTT. Its translation: CARKTGRNTEAFF.

This chain uses TRBV9 with TRBJ1-6; D call uncertain. Germline V CDR1 and CDR2: SGDLS, YYNGEE. The germline V and J ends were trimmed by 0 bases and 5 bases, with 21 bases remaining between them. The CDR3 is 19 residues long. The CDR3 DNA sequence: TGTGCCAGCAGCGTAGATCCCGGTAAACGGGAGGTCCATAATTCACCCCTCCACTTT. Amino acid sequence: CASSVDPGKREVHNSPLHF.

The rearrangement joins TRBV5-6 to TRBJ1-2, with D possibly TRBD1 on 5 matching bases. V lost 2 bases and J 4 bases, leaving 12 bases between the germline ends. Germline CDR1 reads SGHDT; CDR2 reads YYEEEE. There are 14 residues in the CDR3. The CDR3 spells CASSFRVQGYGYTF. The CDR3 region has the DNA TGTGCCAGCAGCTTCAGGGTCCAGGGCTATGGCTACACCTTC.

The chain uses TRBV5-1 and TRBJ2-7, with D possibly TRBD1 on 6 matching bases. Germline CDR1 SGHRS, CDR2 YFSETQ. This CDR3 is 15 amino acids long. Trimming removed 8 bases at V and 1 base at J, with 19 bases between. The CDR3 region has the DNA TGCGCCAGTCTAATACAGGGTTTAAGATCCTACGAGCAGTACTTC. Translated: CASLIQGLRSYEQYF.

This chain connects TRBV4-1 to TRBJ2-3; maybe TRBD2 (6 bases). The CDR3 is made up of 17 amino acids. Trimming stripped 0 bases from V and 1 base from J, with 14 bases between. The germline gives CDR1 MGHRA, CDR2 YSYEKL. The CDR3 sequence: CASSQEIAAARTDTQYF. The CDR3, as DNA: TGCGCCAGCAGCCAAGAAATAGCGGCGGCGCGCACAGATACGCAGTATTTT.